These 4 T cell receptor beta chains were sequenced from one sample in a study of memory B cells and T cells in multiple sclerosis. Here immunoSEQ multiplex PCR was the method, and the copy in TCRdb shows in-frame clones only, minus some. The sample records 46,000 or so clones, about 80% being singletons. These TCRs are of unknown antigen specificity. CFSE-dim autoproliferating and CFSE-high non-proliferating T cells from unstimulated culture were sequenced separately. Pooled replicate wells came from approximately 50 million CFSE-labeled PBMCs cultured less than nine days without stimulus. The sequenced sample was PBMCs from blood kept in culture. These receptors came from a human donor with multiple sclerosis.

V is TRBV30 and J is TRBJ1-2; D uncertain. Trimming stripped 0 bases from V and 6 bases from J, with 14 bases between. The length of the CDR3 is 14 residues. Germline V gives CDR1 GTSNPN, CDR2 SVGIG (reference sequence). The CDR3: CAWSVLRLDNGYTF. DNA of the CDR3: TGTGCCTGGAGTGTTCTACGACTGGATAATGGCTACACCTTC.

This rearrangement joins TRBV4-1 to TRBJ2-3; a weak D match, TRBD1 (6 bases). The CDR3 has 16 amino acids. Looked up from germline, CDR1 is MGHRA and CDR2 is YSYEKL. V dropped 1 base and J dropped 6 bases, with 17 bases sitting between them. The CDR3 reads CASSQGNRAGVDTQYF. In DNA, the CDR3 is TGCGCCAGCAGCCAAGGCAACAGGGCGGGTGTGGATACGCAGTATTTT.

CDR3 nucleotides: TGCGCCAGCAGCTGGACTAGCGAGTACAACAATGAGCAGTTCTTC. As protein: CASSWTSEYNNEQFF. The V call is TRBV5-1, the J call TRBJ2-1, with TRBD2 matching 9 bases. The CDR3 has 15 amino acids. Germline values: CDR1 SGHRS, CDR2 YFSETQ. The ends lost 3 bases at V and 5 bases at J; junction bases unmatched: 6.

This clone was recorded once. This chain connects TRBV2 to TRBJ2-7; TRBD1 agrees at 10 bases. Germline V CDR1 and CDR2: SNHLY, FYNNEI. The CDR3 extends over 14 amino acids. Unmatched junction bases numbered 10, after V lost 7 bases and J lost 7 bases. CDR3: CASTLDRGPEEQYF. In nucleotides, the CDR3 is TGTGCCAGCACCCTCGACAGGGGGCCAGAAGAGCAGTACTTC. The whole variable domain, remainder taken from reference TRBV2 and TRBJ2-7, is EPEVTQTPSHQVTQMGQEVILRCVPISNHLYFYWYRQILGQKVEFLVSFYNNEISEKSEIFDDQFSVERPDGSNFTLKIRSTKLEDSAMYFCASTLDRGPEEQYFGPGTRLTVT.